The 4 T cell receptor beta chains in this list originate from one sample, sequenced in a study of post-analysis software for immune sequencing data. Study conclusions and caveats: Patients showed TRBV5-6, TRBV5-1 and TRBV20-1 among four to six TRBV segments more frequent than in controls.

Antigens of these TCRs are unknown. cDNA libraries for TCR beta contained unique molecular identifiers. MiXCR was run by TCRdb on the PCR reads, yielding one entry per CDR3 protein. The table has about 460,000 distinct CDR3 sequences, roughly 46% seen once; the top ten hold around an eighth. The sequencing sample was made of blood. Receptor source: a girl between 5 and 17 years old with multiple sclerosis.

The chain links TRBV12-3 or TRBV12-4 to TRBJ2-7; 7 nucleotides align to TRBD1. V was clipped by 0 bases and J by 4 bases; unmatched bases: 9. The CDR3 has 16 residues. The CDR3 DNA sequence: TGTGCCAGCAGTTTAGCGCTAGGGGGCGAGAGGTACGAGCAGTACTTC. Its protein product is CASSLALGGERYEQYF.

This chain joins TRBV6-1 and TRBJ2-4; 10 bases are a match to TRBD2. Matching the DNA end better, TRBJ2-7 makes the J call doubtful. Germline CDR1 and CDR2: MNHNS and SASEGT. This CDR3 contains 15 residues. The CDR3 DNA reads TGTGCCAGCCTTCTTGGACTAGCGGTTGGTTACGAGCAGTACTTC. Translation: CASLLGLAVGYEQYF.

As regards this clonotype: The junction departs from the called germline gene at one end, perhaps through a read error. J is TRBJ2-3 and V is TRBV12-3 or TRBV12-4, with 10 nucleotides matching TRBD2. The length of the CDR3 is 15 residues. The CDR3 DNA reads TGTGCCAGCAGTCTACTAGCGGGATTCACAGATGCGCAGTATTTT. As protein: CASSLLAGFTDAQYF.

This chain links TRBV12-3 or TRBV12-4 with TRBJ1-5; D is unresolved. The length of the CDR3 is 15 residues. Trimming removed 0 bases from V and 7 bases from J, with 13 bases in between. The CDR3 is CASSLAPGVGQPQHF. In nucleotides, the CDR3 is TGTGCCAGCAGTTTAGCGCCCGGGGTCGGGCAGCCCCAGCATTTT.